This T cell receptor (beta chain) is drawn from a study of blood T cell repertoires in COVID-19. At the level of the study: Acute-phase and convalescent COVID-19 samples originated in the United States, Italy and Spain. Sample material is recorded as cDNA or gDNA derived from T cells, B-cell-depleted T cells, or PBMCs.

Per the original data handling: Nucleated cell counts were estimated from reference gene primer amplification. Assay used: immunoSEQ multiplex PCR; TCRdb lists only in-frame clones, some missing. The V and J calls and clone size come from that table; D and trimming were worked out from the DNA. Of 120,000 or so clones in the sample, 80% were seen once. V dropped 5 bases and J dropped 5 bases, with 12 bases sitting between them. Germline V CDR1 and CDR2: MNHEY, SMNVEV (reference sequence). The CDR3 length is 14 residues. Sequenced material: peripheral blood. V and J are TRBV27 and TRBJ1-4; D is unclear. This TCR came from a human donor in a cohort sampled during active COVID-19. The CDR3 loop is CASSPSGLNEKLFF. CDR3 sequence (DNA): TGTGCCAGCAGTCCATCGGGGTTGAATGAAAAACTGTTTTTT.